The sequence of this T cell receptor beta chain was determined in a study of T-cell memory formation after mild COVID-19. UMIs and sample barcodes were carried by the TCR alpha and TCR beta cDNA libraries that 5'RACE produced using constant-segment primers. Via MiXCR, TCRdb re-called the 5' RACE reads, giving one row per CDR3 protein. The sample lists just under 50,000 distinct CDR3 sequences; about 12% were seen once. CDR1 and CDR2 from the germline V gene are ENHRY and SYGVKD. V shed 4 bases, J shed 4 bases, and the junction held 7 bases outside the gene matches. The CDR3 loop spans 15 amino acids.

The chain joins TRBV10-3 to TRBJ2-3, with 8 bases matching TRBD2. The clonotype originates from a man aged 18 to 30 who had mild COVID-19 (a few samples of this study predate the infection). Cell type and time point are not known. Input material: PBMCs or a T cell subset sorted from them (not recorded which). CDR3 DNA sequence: TGTGCCATCAGTGCGCTTGGGACTAGGTCAGATACGCAGTATTTT. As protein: CAISALGTRSDTQYF.